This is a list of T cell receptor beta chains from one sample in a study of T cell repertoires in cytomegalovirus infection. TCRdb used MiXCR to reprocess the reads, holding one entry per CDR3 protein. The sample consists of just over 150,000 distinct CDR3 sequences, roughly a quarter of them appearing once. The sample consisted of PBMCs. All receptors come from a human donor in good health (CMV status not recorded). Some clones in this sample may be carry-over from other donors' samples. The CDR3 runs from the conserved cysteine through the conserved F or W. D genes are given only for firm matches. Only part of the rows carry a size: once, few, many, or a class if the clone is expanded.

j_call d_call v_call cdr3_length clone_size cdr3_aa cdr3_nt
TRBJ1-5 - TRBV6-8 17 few CASRPIQLQGSNQPQHF TGTGCCAGCAGACCCATACAGCTACAGGGATCAAATCAGCCCCAGCATTTT
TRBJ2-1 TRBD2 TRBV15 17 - CATSRGGAGGGDNEQFF TGTGCCACCAGCAGGGGGGGAGCGGGGGGCGGGGACAATGAGCAGTTCTTC
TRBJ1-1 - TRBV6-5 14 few CASSYVGVGTEAFF TGTGCCAGCAGTTACGTGGGGGTTGGGACTGAAGCTTTCTTT
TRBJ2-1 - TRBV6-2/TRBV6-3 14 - CASSHEGSYNEQFF TGTGCCAGCAGCCACGAAGGCTCCTACAATGAGCAGTTCTTC
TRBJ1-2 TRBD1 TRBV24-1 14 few CATSPDRGRDGYTF TGTGCCACCAGTCCGGATAGGGGGCGGGATGGCTACACCTTC
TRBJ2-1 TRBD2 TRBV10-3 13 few CATRRLAGNEQFF TGTGCCACCCGGAGACTAGCGGGAAATGAGCAGTTCTTC
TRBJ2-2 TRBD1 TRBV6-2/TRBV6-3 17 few CASSYPGTVIKTGELFF TGTGCCAGCAGTTACCCAGGGACAGTCATCAAAACCGGGGAGCTGTTTTTT
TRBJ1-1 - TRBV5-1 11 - CASTENTEAFF TGCGCCAGCACGGAGAACACTGAAGCTTTCTTT
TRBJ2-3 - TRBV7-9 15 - CASSPKQGSTDTQYF TGTGCCAGCAGCCCTAAACAGGGATCCACAGATACGCAGTATTTT
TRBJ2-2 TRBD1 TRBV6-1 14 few CASFGQGATGELFF TGTGCCAGCTTTGGACAGGGGGCGACCGGGGAGCTGTTTTTT
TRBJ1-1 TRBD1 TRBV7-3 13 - CASSLTGATEAFF TGTGCCAGCAGCTTGACAGGGGCCACTGAAGCTTTCTTT
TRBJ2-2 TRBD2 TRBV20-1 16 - CSAGPGLAGAAGELFF TGCAGTGCTGGCCCGGGACTAGCGGGAGCGGCCGGGGAGCTGTTTTTT
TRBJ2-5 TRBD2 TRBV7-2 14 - CASSLGDYLETQYF TGTGCCAGCAGCTTAGGGGACTATTTAGAGACCCAGTACTTC
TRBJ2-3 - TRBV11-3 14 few CASSLDDREAKQYF TGTGCCAGCAGCTTAGATGACCGGGAAGCCAAGCAGTATTTT
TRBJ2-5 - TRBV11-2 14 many CASSLLPGRETQYF TGTGCCAGCAGCTTACTGCCGGGTCGCGAGACCCAGTACTTC
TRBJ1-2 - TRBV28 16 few CASSTNYLGSNYGYTF TGTGCCAGCAGTACGAACTACCTGGGATCTAACTATGGCTACACCTTC
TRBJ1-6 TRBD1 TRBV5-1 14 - CASSQTGDNSPLHF TGCGCCAGCAGCCAAACAGGGGATAATTCACCCCTCCACTTT
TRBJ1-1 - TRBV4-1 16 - CASSQAPGSLNTEAFF TGCGCCAGCAGCCAAGCTCCAGGGTCATTGAACACTGAAGCTTTCTTT
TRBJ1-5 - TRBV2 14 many CASSGGQGQEPQHF TGTGCCAGCAGTGGGGGACAAGGTCAGGAGCCCCAGCATTTT
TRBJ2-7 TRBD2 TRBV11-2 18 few CASSLGLAGGPGIYEQYF TGTGCCAGCAGCTTAGGTCTAGCGGGAGGGCCCGGAATCTACGAGCAGTACTTC
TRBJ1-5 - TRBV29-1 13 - CSVQPPGNQPQHF TGCAGCGTACAGCCCCCGGGCAATCAGCCCCAGCATTTT
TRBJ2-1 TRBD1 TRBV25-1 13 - CASSGQGWSEQFF TGTGCCAGCAGTGGACAGGGTTGGTCCGAGCAGTTCTTC
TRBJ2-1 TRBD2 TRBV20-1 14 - CSARLPERGDEQFF TGCAGTGCTAGATTACCGGAGCGGGGCGACGAGCAGTTCTTC
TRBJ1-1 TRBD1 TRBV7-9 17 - CASSLARDRDSGTEAFF TGTGCCAGCAGCTTAGCTCGGGACAGAGACTCGGGGACTGAAGCTTTCTTT
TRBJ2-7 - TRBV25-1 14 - CASSASGAAYEQYF TGTGCCAGCAGTGCCTCCGGGGCGGCCTACGAGCAGTACTTC
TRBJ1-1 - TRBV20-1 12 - CSASLKNTEAFF TGCAGTGCTAGTTTAAAAAACACTGAAGCTTTCTTT
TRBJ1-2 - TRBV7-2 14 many CASSSTSRRYGYTF TGTGCCAGCAGCTCGACATCCCGGAGGTATGGCTACACCTTC
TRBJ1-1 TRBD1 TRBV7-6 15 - CASSSLQGASTEAFF TGTGCCAGCAGCTCTTTACAGGGGGCAAGCACTGAAGCTTTCTTT
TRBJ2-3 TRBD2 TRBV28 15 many CASLTSGGSTDTQYF TGTGCCAGCTTGACTAGCGGGGGAAGCACAGATACGCAGTATTTT
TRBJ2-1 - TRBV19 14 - CASSRDLAYNEQFF TGTGCCAGTAGTAGGGACTTGGCCTACAATGAGCAGTTCTTC
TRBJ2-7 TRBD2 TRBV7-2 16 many CASSLNPFREAHEQYF TGTGCCAGCAGCTTAAACCCCTTTCGGGAGGCTCACGAGCAGTACTTC
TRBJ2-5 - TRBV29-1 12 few CSPRGGQETQYF TGCAGCCCCAGGGGAGGGCAAGAGACCCAGTACTTC
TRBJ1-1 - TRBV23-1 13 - CASSQSGGTEAFF TGCGCCAGCAGTCAATCAGGTGGCACTGAAGCTTTCTTT
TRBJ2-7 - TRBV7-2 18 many CASSSRGGLTGIGREQYF TGTGCCAGCAGCTCGCGGGGCGGACTTACAGGGATCGGCCGCGAGCAGTACTTC
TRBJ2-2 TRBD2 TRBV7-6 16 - CASSSSGLAGTGELFF TGTGCTAGCAGCTCCTCCGGACTAGCGGGAACCGGGGAGCTGTTTTTT
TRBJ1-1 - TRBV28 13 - CASSGVGGTEAFF TGTGCCAGTTCTGGGGTCGGCGGCACTGAAGCTTTCTTT
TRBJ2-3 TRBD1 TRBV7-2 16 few CASSFGTGSGTDTQYF TGTGCCAGCAGCTTCGGGACAGGGTCGGGCACAGATACGCAGTATTTT
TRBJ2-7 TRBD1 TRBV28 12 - CASRQGGNEQYF TGTGCCAGCAGACAGGGGGGAAACGAGCAGTACTTC
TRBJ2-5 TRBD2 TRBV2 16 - CASRRTSGSGGETQYF TGTGCCAGCAGGAGGACTAGCGGGAGTGGTGGAGAGACCCAGTACTTC
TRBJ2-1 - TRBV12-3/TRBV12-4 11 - CASSQRYEQFF TGTGCCAGCAGCCAGAGATATGAGCAGTTCTTC
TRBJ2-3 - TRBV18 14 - CASSPPSVADTQYF TGTGCCAGCTCACCACCTAGCGTCGCAGATACGCAGTATTTT
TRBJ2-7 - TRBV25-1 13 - CASSEYNAYEQYF TGTGCCAGCAGTGAATATAACGCCTACGAGCAGTACTTC
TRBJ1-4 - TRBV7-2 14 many CASSLKGFNEKLFF TGTGCCAGCAGCTTAAAAGGTTTTAATGAAAAACTGTTTTTT
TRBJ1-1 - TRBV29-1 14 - CSVELRTGAAEAFF TGCAGCGTTGAACTACGGACCGGCGCCGCTGAAGCTTTCTTT
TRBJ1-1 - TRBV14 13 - CASSQGQGLSAFF TGTGCCAGCAGCCAGGGGCAGGGGCTTTCGGCTTTCTTT
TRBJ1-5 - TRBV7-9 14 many CASSLGNSNQPQHF TGTGCCAGCAGCTTGGGGAATAGCAATCAGCCCCAGCATTTT
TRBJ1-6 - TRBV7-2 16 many CASSPDSYPYNSPLHF TGTGCCAGCAGCCCCGACAGTTACCCCTATAATTCACCCCTCCACTTT
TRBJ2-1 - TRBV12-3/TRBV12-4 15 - CASSFRGGSYNEQFF TGTGCCAGCAGTTTCAGGGGGGGGTCCTACAATGAGCAGTTCTTC
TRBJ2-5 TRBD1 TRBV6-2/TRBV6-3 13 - CASKGTAQETQYF TGTGCCAGCAAAGGGACAGCGCAAGAGACCCAGTACTTC
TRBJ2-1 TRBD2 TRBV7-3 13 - CASSSQRGNEQFF TGTGCCAGCAGCTCCCAGCGGGGCAATGAGCAGTTCTTC
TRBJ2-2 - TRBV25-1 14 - CASSSAGNTGELFF TGTGCCAGCAGTTCCGCGGGGAACACCGGGGAGCTGTTTTTT
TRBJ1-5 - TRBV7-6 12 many CASSLPDQPQHF TGTGCCAGCAGCTTACCGGATCAGCCCCAGCATTTT
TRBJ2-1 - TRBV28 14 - CASSLGLAVNEQFF TGTGCCAGCAGTTTAGGATTAGCGGTTAATGAGCAGTTCTTC
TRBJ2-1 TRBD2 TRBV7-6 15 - CARSLDGTSGGVSAF TGTGCCCGCAGCTTAGATGGTACTAGCGGGGGGGTCTCCGCCTTC
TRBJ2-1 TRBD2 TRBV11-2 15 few CASSPRLAANNEQFF TGTGCCAGCAGCCCTCGACTAGCGGCTAACAATGAGCAGTTCTTC
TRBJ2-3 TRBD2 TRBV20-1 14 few CSAPLAGAVDTQYF TGCAGTGCTCCTTTAGCGGGAGCGGTAGATACGCAGTATTTT
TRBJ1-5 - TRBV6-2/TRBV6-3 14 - CASSITGRDQPQHF TGTGCCAGCAGCATCACCGGAAGAGATCAGCCCCAGCATTTT
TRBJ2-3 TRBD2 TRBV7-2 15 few CASSWTLAVGDTQYF TGTGCCAGCAGCTGGACCCTAGCGGTGGGAGATACGCAGTATTTT
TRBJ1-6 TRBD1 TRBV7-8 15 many CASSPPGQGNSPLHF TGTGCCAGCAGCCCACCGGGACAGGGAAATTCACCCCTCCACTTT